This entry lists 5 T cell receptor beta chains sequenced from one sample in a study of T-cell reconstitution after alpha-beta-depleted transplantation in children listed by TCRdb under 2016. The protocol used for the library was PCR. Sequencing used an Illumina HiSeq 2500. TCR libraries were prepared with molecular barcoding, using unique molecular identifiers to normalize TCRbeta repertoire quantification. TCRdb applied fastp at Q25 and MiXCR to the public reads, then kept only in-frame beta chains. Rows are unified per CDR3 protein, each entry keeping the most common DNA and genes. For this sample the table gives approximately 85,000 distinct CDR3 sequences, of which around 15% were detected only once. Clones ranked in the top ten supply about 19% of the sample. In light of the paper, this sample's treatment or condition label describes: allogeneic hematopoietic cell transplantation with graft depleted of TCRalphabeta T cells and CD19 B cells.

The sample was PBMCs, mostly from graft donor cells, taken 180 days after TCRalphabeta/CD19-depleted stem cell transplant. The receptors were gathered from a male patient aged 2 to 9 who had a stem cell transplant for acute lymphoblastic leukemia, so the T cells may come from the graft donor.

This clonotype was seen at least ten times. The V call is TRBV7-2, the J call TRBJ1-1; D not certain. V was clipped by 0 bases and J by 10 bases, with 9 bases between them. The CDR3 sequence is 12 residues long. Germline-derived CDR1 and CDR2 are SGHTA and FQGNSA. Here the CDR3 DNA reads TGTGCCAGCAGCTTAGCCGCGGGGAGAGCTTTCTTT. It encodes CASSLAAGRAFF. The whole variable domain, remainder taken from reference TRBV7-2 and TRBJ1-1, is GAGVSQSPSNKVTEKGKDVELRCDPISGHTALYWYRQSLGQGLEFLIYFQGNSAPDKSGLPSDRFSAERTGGSVSTLTIQRTQQEDSAVYLCASSLAAGRAFFGQGTRLTVV.

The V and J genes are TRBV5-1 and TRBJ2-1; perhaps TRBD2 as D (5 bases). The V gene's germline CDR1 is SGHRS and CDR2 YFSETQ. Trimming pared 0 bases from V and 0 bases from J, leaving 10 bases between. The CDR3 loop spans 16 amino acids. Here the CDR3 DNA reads TGCGCCAGCAGCTTGGCCATAGGGAGCTCCTACAATGAGCAGTTCTTC. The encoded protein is CASSLAIGSSYNEQFF.

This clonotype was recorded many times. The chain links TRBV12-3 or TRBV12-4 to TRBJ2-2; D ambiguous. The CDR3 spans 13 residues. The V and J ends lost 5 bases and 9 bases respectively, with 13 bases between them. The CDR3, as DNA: TGTGCCAGCAGTGCTGGGAAAGACCGGGAGCTGTTTTTT. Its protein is CASSAGKDRELFF.

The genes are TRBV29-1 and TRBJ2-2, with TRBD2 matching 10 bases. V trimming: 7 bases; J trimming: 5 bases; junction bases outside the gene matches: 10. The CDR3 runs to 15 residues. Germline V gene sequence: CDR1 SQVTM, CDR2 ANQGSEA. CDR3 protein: CSAWERGGRTGELFF. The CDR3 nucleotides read TGCAGCGCCTGGGAGCGGGGGGGCAGAACCGGGGAGCTGTTTTTT.

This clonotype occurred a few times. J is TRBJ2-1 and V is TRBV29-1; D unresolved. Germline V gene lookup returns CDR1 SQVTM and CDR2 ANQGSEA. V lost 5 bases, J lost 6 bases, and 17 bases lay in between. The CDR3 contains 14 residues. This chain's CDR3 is CSVPGRTAGNEQFF. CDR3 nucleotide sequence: TGCAGCGTTCCCGGCAGGACGGCCGGCAATGAGCAGTTCTTC.